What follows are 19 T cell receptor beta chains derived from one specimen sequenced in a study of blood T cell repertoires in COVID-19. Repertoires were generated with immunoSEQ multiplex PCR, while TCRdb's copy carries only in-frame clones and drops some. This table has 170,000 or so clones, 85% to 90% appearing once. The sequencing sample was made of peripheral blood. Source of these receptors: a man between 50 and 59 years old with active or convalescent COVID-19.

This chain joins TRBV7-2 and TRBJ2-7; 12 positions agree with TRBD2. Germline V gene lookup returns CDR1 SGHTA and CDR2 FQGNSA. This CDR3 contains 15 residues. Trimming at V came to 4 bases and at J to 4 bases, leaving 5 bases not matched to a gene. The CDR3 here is CASSYRTSGEYEQYF. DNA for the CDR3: TGTGCCAGCAGCTACCGGACTAGCGGGGAATACGAGCAGTACTTC.

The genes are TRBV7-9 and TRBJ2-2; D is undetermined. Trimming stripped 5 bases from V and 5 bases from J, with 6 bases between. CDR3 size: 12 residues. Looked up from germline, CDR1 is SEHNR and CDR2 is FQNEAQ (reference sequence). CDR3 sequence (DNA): TGTGCCAGCAGCCCCCCGACCGGGGAGCTGTTTTTT. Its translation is CASSPPTGELFF.

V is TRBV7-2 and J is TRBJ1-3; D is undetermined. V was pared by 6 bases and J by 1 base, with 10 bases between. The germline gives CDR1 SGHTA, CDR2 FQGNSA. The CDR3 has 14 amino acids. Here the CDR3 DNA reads TGTGCCAGCAGTCGGGAGGCTTCTGGAAACACCATATATTTT. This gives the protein CASSREASGNTIYF.

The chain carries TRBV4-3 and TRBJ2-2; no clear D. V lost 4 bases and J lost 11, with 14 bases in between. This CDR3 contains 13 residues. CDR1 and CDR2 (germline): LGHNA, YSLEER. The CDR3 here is CASSRPDSDELFF. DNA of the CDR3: TGCGCCAGCAGCCGCCCAGACTCAGACGAGCTGTTTTTT.

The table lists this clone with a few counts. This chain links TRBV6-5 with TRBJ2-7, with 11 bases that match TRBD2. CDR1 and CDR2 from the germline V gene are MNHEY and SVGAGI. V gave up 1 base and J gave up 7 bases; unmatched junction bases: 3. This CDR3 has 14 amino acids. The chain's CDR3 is CASSYLAGGLEQYF. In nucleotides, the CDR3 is TGTGCCAGCAGTTACTTAGCGGGAGGGCTTGAGCAGTACTTC.

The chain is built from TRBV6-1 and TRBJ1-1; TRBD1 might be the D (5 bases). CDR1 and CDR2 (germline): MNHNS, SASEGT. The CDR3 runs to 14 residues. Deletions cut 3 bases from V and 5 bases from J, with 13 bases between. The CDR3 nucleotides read TGTGCCAGCAGTGACCCCCCGGGGGTGACTGAAGCTTTCTTT. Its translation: CASSDPPGVTEAFF.

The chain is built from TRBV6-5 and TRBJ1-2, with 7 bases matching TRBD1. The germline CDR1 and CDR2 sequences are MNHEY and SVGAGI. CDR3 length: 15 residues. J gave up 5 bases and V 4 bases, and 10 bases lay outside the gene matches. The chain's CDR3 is CASSSLGQIEYGYTF. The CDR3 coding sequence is TGTGCCAGCAGTTCCTTGGGACAGATCGAATATGGCTACACCTTC.

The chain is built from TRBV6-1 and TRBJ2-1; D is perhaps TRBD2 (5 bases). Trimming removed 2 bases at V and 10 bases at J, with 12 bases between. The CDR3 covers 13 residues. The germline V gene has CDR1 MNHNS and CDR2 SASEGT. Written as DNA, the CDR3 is TGTGCCAGCAGTGAAAATAGCGCCTGGGAGCAGTTCTTC. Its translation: CASSENSAWEQFF.

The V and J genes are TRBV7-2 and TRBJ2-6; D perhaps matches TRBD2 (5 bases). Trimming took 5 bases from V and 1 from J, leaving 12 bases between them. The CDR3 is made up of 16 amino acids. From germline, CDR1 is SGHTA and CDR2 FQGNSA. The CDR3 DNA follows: TGTGCCAGCAGCAAAGTAGCGCGATCTGGGGCCAACGTCCTGACTTTC. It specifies CASSKVARSGANVLTF.

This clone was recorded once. The CDR3 DNA sequence: TGTGCCAGCAGCTCGAGCGGGGGGGCGTGGACAGATACGCAGTATTTT. The encoded protein is CASSSSGGAWTDTQYF. This sequence joins TRBV5-6 and TRBJ2-3, with 10 nucleotides matching TRBD2. From germline, CDR1 is SGHDT and CDR2 YYEEEE. V dropped 3 bases and J dropped 3; count of bases not matched to a gene: 7. This CDR3 comprises 16 residues.

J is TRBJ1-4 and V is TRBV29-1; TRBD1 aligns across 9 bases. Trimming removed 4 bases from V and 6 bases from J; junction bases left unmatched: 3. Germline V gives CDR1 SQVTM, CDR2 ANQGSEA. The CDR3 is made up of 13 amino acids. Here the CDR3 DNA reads TGCAGCGTTGGGGGGACAGGGTATGAAAAACTGTTTTTT. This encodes CSVGGTGYEKLFF.

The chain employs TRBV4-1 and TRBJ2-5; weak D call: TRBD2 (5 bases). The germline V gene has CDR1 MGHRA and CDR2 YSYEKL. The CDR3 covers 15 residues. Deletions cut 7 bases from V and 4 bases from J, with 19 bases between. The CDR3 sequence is CASNSPEGGRETQYF. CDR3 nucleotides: TGCGCCAGCAACTCCCCCGAGGGTGGTAGAGAGACCCAGTACTTC.

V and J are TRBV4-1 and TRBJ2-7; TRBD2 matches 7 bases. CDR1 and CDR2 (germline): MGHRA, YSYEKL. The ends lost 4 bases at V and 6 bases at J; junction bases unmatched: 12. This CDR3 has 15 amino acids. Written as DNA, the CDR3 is TGCGCCAGCAGCCCCGCGGAGCTCCCGGGGGGCGAGCAGTACTTC. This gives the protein CASSPAELPGGEQYF.

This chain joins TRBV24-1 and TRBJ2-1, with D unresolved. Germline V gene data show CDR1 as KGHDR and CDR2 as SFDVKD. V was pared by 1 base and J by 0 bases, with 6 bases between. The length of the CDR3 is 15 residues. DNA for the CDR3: TGTGCCACCAGTGATTTTGGCAGCTCCTACAATGAGCAGTTCTTC. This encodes CATSDFGSSYNEQFF.

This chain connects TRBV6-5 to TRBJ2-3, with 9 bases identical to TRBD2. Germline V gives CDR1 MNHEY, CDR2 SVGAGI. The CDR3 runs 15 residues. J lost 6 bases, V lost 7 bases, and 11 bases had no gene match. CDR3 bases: TGTGCCAGCACCCCCGGGGTAGCGGGAGCTGATACGCAGTATTTT. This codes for CASTPGVAGADTQYF.

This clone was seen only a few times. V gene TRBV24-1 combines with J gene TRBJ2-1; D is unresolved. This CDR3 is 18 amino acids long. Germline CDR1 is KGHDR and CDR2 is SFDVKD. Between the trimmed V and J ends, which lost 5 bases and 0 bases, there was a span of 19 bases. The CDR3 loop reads CATSGSVRSASSYNEQFF. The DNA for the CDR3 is TGTGCCACCAGTGGATCGGTTCGGAGCGCAAGCTCCTACAATGAGCAGTTCTTC.

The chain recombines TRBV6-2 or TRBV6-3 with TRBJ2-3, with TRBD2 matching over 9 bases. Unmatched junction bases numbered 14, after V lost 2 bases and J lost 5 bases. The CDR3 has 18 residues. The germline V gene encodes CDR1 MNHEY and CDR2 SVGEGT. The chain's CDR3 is CASSYSRTGSGGLDTQYF. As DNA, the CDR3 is TGTGCCAGCAGTTACAGTCGGACTGGTAGCGGGGGATTAGATACGCAGTATTTT.

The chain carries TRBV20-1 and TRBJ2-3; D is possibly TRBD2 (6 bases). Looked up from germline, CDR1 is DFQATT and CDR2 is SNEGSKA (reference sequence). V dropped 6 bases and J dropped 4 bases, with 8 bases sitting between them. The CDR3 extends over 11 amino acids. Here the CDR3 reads CSAIAADTQYF. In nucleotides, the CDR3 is TGCAGTGCGATAGCGGCAGATACGCAGTATTTT.

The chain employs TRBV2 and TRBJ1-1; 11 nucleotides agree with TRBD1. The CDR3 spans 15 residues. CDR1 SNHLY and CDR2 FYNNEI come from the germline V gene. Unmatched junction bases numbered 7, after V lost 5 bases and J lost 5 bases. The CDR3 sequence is CASSPGQGEGTEAFF. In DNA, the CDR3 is TGTGCCAGCAGTCCGGGACAGGGGGAGGGGACTGAAGCTTTCTTT.